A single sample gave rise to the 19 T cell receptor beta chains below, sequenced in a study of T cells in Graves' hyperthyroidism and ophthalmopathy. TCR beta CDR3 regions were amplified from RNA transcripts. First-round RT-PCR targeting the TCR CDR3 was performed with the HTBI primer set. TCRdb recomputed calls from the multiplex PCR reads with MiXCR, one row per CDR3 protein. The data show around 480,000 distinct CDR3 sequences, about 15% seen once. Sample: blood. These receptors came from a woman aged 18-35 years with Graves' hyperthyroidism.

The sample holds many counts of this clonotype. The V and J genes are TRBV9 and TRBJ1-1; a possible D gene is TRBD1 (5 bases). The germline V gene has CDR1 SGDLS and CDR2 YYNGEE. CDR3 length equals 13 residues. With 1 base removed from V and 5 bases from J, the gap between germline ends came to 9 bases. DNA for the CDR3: TGTGCCAGCAGCGTAATGGGGGGGACTGAAGCTTTCTTT. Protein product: CASSVMGGTEAFF.

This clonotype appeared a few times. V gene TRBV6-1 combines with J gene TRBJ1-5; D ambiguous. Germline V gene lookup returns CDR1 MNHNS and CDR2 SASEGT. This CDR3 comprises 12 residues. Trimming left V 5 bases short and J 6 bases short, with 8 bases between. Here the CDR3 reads CASSPPSQPQHF. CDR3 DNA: TGTGCCAGCAGTCCACCCAGTCAGCCCCAGCATTTT.

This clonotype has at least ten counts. The CDR3 here is CASSQVRGPQPQHF. CDR3 in DNA: TGTGCCAGCAGCCAAGTTCGAGGGCCTCAGCCCCAGCATTTT. The J gene is TRBJ1-5, the V gene TRBV4-2; D is ambiguous. This CDR3 contains 14 residues. The V gene lost 1 base and the J gene lost 6 bases, with 10 bases spanning the gap. In germline, CDR1 is LGHNA, CDR2 YNFKEQ.

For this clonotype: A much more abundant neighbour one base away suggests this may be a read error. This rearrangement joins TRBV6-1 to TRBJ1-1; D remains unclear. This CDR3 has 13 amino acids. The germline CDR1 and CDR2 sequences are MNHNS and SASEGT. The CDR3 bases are TGTGCCAGCGAGCGGGAAACTGACACTGAAACTTTCTTT. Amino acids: CASERETDTETFF.

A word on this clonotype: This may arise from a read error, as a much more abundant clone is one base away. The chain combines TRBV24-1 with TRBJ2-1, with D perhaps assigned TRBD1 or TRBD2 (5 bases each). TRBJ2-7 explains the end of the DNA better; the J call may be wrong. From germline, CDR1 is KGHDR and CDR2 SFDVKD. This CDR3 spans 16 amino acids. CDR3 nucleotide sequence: TGTGCCACCAGTGACGGGACCGACAACCTAAACAATGAGCAGTACTTC. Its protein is CATSDGTDNLNNEQYF.

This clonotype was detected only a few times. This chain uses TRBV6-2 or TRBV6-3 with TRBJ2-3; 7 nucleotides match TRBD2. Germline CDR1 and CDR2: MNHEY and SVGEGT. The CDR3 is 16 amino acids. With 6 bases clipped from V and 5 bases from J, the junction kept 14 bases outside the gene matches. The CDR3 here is CASSNPHRDYGDTQYF. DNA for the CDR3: TGTGCCAGCAGCAACCCCCACCGGGACTACGGAGATACGCAGTATTTT.

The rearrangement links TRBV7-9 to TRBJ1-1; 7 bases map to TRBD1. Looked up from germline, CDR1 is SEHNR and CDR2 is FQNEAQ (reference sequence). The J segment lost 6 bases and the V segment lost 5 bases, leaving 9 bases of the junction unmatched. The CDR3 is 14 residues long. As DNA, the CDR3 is TGTGCCAGCAGCCCCCGACAGGGACAGTCTGAAGCTTTCTTT. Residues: CASSPRQGQSEAFF. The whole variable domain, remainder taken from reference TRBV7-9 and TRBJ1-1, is DTGVSQNPRHKITKRGQNVTFRCDPISEHNRLYWYRQTLGQGPEFLTYFQNEAQLEKSRLLSDRFSAERPKGSFSTLEIQRTEQGDSAMYLCASSPRQGQSEAFFGQGTRLTVV.

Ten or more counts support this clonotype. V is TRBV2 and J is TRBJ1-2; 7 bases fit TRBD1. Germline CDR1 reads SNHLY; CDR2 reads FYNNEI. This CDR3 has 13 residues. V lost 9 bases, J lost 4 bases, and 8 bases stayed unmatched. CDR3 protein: CASRDDRVYGYTF. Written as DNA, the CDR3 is TGTGCCAGTCGAGATGACAGGGTCTATGGCTACACCTTC. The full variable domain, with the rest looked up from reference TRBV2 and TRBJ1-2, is EPEVTQTPSHQVTQMGQEVILRCVPISNHLYFYWYRQILGQKVEFLVSFYNNEISEKSEIFDDQFSVERPDGSNFTLKIRSTKLEDSAMYFCASRDDRVYGYTFGSGTRLTVV.

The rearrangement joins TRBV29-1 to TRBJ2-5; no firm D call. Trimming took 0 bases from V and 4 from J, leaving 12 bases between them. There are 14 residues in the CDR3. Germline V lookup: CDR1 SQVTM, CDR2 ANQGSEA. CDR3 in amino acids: CSVEEKVGLETQYF. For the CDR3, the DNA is TGCAGCGTTGAAGAGAAAGTGGGGTTAGAGACCCAGTACTTC.

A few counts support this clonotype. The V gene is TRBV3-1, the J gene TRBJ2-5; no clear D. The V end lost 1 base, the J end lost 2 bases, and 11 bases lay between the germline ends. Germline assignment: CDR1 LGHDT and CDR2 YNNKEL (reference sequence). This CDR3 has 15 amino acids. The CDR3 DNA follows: TGTGCCAGCAGCCAAGTGCGCAACATACAAGAGACCCAGTACTTC. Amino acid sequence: CASSQVRNIQETQYF.

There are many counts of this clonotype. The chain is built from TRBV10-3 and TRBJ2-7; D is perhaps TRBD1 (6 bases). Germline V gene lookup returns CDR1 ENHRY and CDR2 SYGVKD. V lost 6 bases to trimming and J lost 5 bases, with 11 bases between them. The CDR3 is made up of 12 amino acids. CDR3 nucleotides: TGTGCCATCAGCCGAGGACAGAACGAGCAGTACGTC. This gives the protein CAISRGQNEQYV.

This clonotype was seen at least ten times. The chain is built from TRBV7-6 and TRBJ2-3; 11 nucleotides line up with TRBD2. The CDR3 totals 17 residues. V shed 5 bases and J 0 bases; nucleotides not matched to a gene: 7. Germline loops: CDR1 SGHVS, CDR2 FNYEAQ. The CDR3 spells CASSTRLAGKSTDTQYF. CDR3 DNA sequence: TGTGCCAGCAGCACCCGACTAGCGGGGAAGAGCACAGATACGCAGTATTTT.

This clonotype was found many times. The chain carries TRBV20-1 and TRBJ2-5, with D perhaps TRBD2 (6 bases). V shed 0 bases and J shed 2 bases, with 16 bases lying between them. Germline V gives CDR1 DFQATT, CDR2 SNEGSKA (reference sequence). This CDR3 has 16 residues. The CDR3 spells CSARDRGLGLQETQYF. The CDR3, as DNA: TGCAGTGCTAGAGATCGTGGACTCGGACTACAAGAGACCCAGTACTTC.

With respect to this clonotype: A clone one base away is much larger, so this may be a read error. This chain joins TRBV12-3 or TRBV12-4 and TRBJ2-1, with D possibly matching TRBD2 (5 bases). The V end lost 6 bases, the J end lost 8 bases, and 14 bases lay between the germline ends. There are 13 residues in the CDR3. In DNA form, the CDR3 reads TGTGCCAGCAGCCTAGGACTTAAAGATGAGCAGTTCTTC. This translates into CASSLGLKDEQFF.

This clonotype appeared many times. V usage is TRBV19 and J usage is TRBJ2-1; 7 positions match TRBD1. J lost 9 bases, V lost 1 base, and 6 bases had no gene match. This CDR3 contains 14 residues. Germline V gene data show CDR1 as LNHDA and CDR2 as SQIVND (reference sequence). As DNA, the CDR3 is TGTGCCAGTAGTATAGTGGTCAGGGACAGTGAGCAGTTCTTC. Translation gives CASSIVVRDSEQFF.

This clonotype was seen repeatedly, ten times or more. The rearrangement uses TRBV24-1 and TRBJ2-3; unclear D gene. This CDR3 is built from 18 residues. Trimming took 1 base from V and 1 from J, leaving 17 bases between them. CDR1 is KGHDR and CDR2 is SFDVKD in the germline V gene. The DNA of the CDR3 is TGTGCCACCAGTGATTTTGGGCGTTCTGATCTTGGCACAGATACGCAGTATTTT. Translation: CATSDFGRSDLGTDTQYF.

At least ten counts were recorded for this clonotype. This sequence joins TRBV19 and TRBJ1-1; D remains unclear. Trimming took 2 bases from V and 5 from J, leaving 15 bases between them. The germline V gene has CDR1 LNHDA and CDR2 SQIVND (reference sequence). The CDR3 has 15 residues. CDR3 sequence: CASSIRADLRTEAFF. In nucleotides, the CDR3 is TGTGCCAGTAGTATACGGGCCGACCTCAGGACTGAAGCTTTCTTT.

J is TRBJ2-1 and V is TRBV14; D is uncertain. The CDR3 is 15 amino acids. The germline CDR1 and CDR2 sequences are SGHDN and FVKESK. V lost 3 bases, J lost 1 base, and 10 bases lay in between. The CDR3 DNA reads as TGTGCCAGCAGCCACGTGTTAGGATCCTACAATGAGCAGTTCTTC. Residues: CASSHVLGSYNEQFF. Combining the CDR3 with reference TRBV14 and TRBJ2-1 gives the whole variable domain EAGVTQFPSHSVIEKGQTVTLRCDPISGHDNLYWYRRVMGKEIKFLLHFVKESKQDESGMPNNRFLAERTGGTYSTLKVQPAELEDSGVYFCASSHVLGSYNEQFFGPGTRLTVL.

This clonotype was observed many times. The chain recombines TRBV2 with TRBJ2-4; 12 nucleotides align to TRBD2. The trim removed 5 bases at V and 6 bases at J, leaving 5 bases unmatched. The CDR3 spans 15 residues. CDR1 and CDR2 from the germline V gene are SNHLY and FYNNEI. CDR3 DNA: TGTGCCAGCAGTCAACTAGCGGGAGGCGTAAACATTCAGTACTTC. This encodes CASSQLAGGVNIQYF.